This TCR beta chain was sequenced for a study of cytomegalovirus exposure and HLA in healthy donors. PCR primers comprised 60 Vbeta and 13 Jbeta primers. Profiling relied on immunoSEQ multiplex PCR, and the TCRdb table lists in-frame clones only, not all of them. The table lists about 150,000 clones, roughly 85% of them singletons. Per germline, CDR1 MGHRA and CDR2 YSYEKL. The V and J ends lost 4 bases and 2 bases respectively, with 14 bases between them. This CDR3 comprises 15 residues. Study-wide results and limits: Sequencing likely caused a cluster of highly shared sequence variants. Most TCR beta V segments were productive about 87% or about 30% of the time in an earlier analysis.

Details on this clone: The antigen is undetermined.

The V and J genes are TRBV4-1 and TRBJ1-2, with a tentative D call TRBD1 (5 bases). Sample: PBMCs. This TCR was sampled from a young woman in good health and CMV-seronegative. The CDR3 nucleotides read TGCGCCAGCAGCCCGGACACCCCCCTCAACTATGGCTACACCTTC. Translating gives CASSPDTPLNYGYTF.